The 18 T cell receptor beta chains reported below all come from one sample, sequenced in a study of cytomegalovirus exposure and HLA in healthy donors. Assay used: immunoSEQ multiplex PCR; TCRdb lists only in-frame clones, some missing. The data show tens of thousands of clones, 95% seen once. The sample comprised PBMCs. Receptors originate from a woman in her late teens or twenties in good health and CMV-seropositive.

The chain has TRBV27 and TRBJ2-1; 10 bases line up with TRBD2. Looked up from germline, CDR1 is MNHEY and CDR2 is SMNVEV (reference sequence). The CDR3 runs to 15 residues. Trimming took 4 bases from V and 5 from J; bases not matched to a gene: 5. The CDR3: CASSSGTSVHNEQFF. CDR3 nucleotide sequence: TGTGCCAGCAGTTCCGGGACTAGCGTGCACAATGAGCAGTTCTTC.

In its sample, this clone was seen once. The chain recombines TRBV13 with TRBJ1-2; the match to TRBD1 covers 7 bases. Germline V gene sequence: CDR1 PRHDT, CDR2 FYEKMQ (reference sequence). The CDR3 is made up of 13 amino acids. J lost 8 bases, V lost 5 bases, and 8 bases had no gene match. In DNA, the CDR3 is TGTGCCAGCAGCATACGGGGGACAGACGGCTACACCTTC. Its translation: CASSIRGTDGYTF.

The count of this clone is one. The J gene is TRBJ1-3, the V gene TRBV5-1; TRBD1 might be the D (5 bases). The V gene's germline CDR1 is SGHRS and CDR2 YFSETQ. The CDR3 has 17 amino acids. V lost 0 bases, J lost 0 bases, and 13 bases lay in between. CDR3 loop: CASSLGGTADSGNTIYF. CDR3 DNA: TGCGCCAGCAGCTTGGGGGGGACTGCAGACTCTGGAAACACCATATATTTT.

The CDR3 DNA follows: TGTGCCAGTGCGGACAGGGGCGCCGCTAACTATGGCTACACCTTC. Its protein is CASADRGAANYGYTF. This sequence joins TRBV19 and TRBJ1-2; 9 positions agree with TRBD1. The V gene end was trimmed by 8 bases and the J gene end by 0 bases; junction bases not matched to a gene: 7. This CDR3 is 15 amino acids long. Germline CDR1 reads LNHDA; CDR2 reads SQIVND (reference sequence).

The gene calls are TRBV13 and TRBJ2-3, with 8 bases matching TRBD2. The CDR3 loop spans 17 amino acids. Trimming at V came to 5 bases and at J to 1 base, leaving 11 bases not matched to a gene. From germline, CDR1 is PRHDT and CDR2 FYEKMQ (reference sequence). CDR3 loop: CASSTGGEGLRTDTQYF. The CDR3 nucleotides are TGTGCCAGCAGCACGGGGGGGGAGGGGCTTCGCACAGATACGCAGTATTTT. Full variable domain (outside the CDR3, taken from reference TRBV13 and TRBJ2-3): AAGVIQSPRHLIKEKRETATLKCYPIPRHDTVYWYQQGPGQDPQFLISFYEKMQSDKGSIPDRFSAQQFSDYHSELNMSSLELGDSALYFCASSTGGEGLRTDTQYFGPGTRLTVL.

The chain is built from TRBV28 and TRBJ1-4; 7 bases match TRBD1. Trimming cost V 1 base and J 2 bases; bases outside gene matches: 7. Germline CDR1 and CDR2: MDHEN and SYDVKM. The CDR3 has 17 amino acids. The CDR3 DNA is TGTGCCAGCAGTTTATTGACAGGGAGGTCTACTAATGAAAAACTGTTTTTT. It specifies CASSLLTGRSTNEKLFF.

The chain is built from TRBV19 and TRBJ2-3; 10 bases fit TRBD2. Losses at the gene ends were 7 bases for V and 1 base for J; bases not matched to a gene: 2. Germline CDR1 and CDR2: LNHDA and SQIVND (reference sequence). The CDR3 spans 14 residues. CDR3 residues: CASTSGSGTDTQYF. CDR3 bases: TGTGCCAGTACTAGCGGGAGTGGCACAGATACGCAGTATTTT.

The J gene is TRBJ2-4, the V gene TRBV28, with D unclear. This CDR3 is 19 amino acids long. In germline, CDR1 is MDHEN, CDR2 SYDVKM. V was cut by 4 bases and J by 0 bases, with 22 bases left in between. DNA for the CDR3: TGTGCCAGCAGTTCAACTACACCAAGTCGGTTCGTAGCCAAAAACATTCAGTACTTC. It specifies CASSSTTPSRFVAKNIQYF.

CDR3 protein: CASSQGSGVGTEAFF. CDR3 nucleotide sequence: TGTGCCAGCAGCCAAGGTTCAGGGGTCGGGACTGAAGCTTTCTTT. The chain joins TRBV4-2 to TRBJ1-1; tentatively, D is TRBD1 (6 bases). The germline V gene encodes CDR1 LGHNA and CDR2 YNFKEQ. Deletions cut 1 base from V and 5 bases from J, with 14 bases between. The CDR3 runs to 15 residues.

The J gene is TRBJ2-2, the V gene TRBV9, with D uncertain. The germline gives CDR1 SGDLS, CDR2 YYNGEE. The V gene lost 5 bases and the J gene lost 4 bases, with 9 bases spanning the gap. This CDR3 is built from 13 residues. The CDR3 protein is CASSPPSTGELFF. CDR3 coding DNA: TGTGCCAGCAGTCCCCCGAGCACCGGGGAGCTGTTTTTT.

This clone was observed once. The CDR3 DNA sequence: TGTGCCAGCAGCCGACGGGACAGGGGAGGCTGGGGCCAAGAGACCCAGTACTTC. Translation gives CASSRRDRGGWGQETQYF. The genes are TRBV4-2 and TRBJ2-5; 10 bases match TRBD1. Looked up from germline, CDR1 is LGHNA and CDR2 is YNFKEQ. The V segment lost 4 bases and the J segment 1 base; nucleotides outside the gene matches: 12. CDR3 length: 18 amino acids.

This chain uses TRBV30 with TRBJ2-5; no firm D call. V was clipped by 5 bases and J by 5 bases, with 21 bases between them. CDR1 and CDR2 from the germline V gene are GTSNPN and SVGIG (reference sequence). The CDR3 is made up of 15 amino acids. CDR3 sequence: CAWCRSVSLGETQYF. Written as DNA, the CDR3 is TGTGCCTGGTGCAGGTCCGTTTCTCTTGGGGAGACCCAGTACTTC.

The chain links TRBV5-1 to TRBJ2-7; D is uncertain. This CDR3 is built from 14 residues. Germline CDR1 and CDR2: SGHRS and YFSETQ. The V gene lost 0 bases and the J gene lost 2 bases, with 9 bases spanning the gap. CDR3 protein: CASSLAEQTYEQYF. CDR3 DNA sequence: TGCGCCAGCAGCTTGGCCGAACAGACCTACGAGCAGTACTTC.

This chain uses TRBV29-1 with TRBJ2-3; maybe TRBD2 (6 bases). This CDR3 is 18 amino acids long. The V and J ends lost 5 bases and 3 bases respectively, with 27 bases between them. Germline V gene data show CDR1 as SQVTM and CDR2 as ANQGSEA. The DNA for the CDR3 is TGCAGCGTTCCCCGGAGTCCAGCGGGTAGGAGGGGTACAGATACGCAGTATTTT. It is translated as CSVPRSPAGRRGTDTQYF.

The rearrangement uses TRBV9 and TRBJ2-5; 7 nucleotides match TRBD2. Germline V gene data show CDR1 as SGDLS and CDR2 as YYNGEE. The CDR3 runs 14 residues. V gave up 1 base and J gave up 4 bases; unmatched junction bases: 4. CDR3 bases: TGTGCCAGCAGCGTAAGCGGGGTTGGAGAGACCCAGTACTTC. Amino acid sequence: CASSVSGVGETQYF.

The J gene is TRBJ2-2, the V gene TRBV9; 8 nucleotides line up with TRBD2. The CDR3 extends over 16 amino acids. Germline loops: CDR1 SGDLS, CDR2 YYNGEE. V shed 4 bases, J shed 2 bases, and the junction held 7 bases outside the gene matches. CDR3 sequence (DNA): TGTGCCAGCAGCACTATTAGCGGGACAAACACCGGGGAGCTGTTTTTT. It encodes CASSTISGTNTGELFF.

The chain joins TRBV5-1 to TRBJ2-5; 9 nucleotides line up with TRBD2. J was trimmed by 5 bases and V by 0 bases; bases with no gene match: 5. Germline CDR1 is SGHRS and CDR2 is YFSETQ. CDR3 size: 15 residues. The CDR3 loop reads CASSLAPSGTETQYF. The CDR3 bases are TGCGCCAGCAGCTTGGCACCTAGCGGGACTGAGACCCAGTACTTC. Based on the CDR3 plus reference TRBV5-1 and TRBJ2-5, the full variable domain is KAGVTQTPRYLIKTRGQQVTLSCSPISGHRSVSWYQQTPGQGLQFLFEYFSETQRNKGNFPGRFSGRQFSNSRSEMNVSTLELGDSALYLCASSLAPSGTETQYFGPGTRLLVL.

This CDR3 reads CASSPGGGGQETQYF. DNA for the CDR3: TGTGCCAGCAGCCCGGGGGGGGGCGGCCAAGAGACCCAGTACTTC. The V call is TRBV6-6, the J call TRBJ2-5, with 8 bases lining up with TRBD2. Germline CDR1 MNHNY, CDR2 SVGAGI (reference sequence). The CDR3 has 15 amino acids. V shed 6 bases and J 1 base; nucleotides not matched to a gene: 7.